This TCR beta chain was retrieved from a study of Tregs in tolerant kidney transplant recipients. Study-wide points: This study did not directly address biological reproducibility.

As to this clone: Its antigen is undetermined.

Sequenced by immunoSEQ multiplex PCR; TCRdb stores in-frame clones only, minus some. The sample carries roughly 120,000 clones, roughly nine tenths recorded once. Unstimulated regulatory T cells (CD4+CD25+CD127-), CD4+CD25- non-regulatory cells, CD4 and CD8 cells were FACS-sorted from thawed PBMCs. Specimen: CD4+ T cells from blood. The receptor comes from a human donor in good health.

This chain's CDR3 is CASSERVSYGYTF. The CDR3 DNA follows: TGCGCCAGCAGTGAGAGGGTCAGCTATGGCTACACCTTC. The rearrangement links TRBV10-1 to TRBJ1-2, with D unresolved. Germline-derived CDR1 and CDR2 are WNHNN and SYGVQD (reference sequence). With 2 bases removed from V and 4 bases from J, the gap between germline ends came to 8 bases. The CDR3 sequence is 13 residues long.